These T cell receptor beta chains were read from a single sample in a study of vaccination and CD4 T cells after COVID-19. Their target antigens are unknown. Using its own MiXCR run on the PCR reads, TCRdb lists one record per CDR3 protein. The data show about 20,000 distinct CDR3 sequences, approximately 40% seen once. Sequences were derived from CD4+ T cells from blood, cultured in vitro, sampled before SARS-CoV-2 vaccination. The receptor set was obtained from a human donor who received a COVID-19 vaccine. Both conserved end residues are part of each CDR3. Fields, in order: V gene, J gene, D gene, clone size, CDR3 protein, CDR3 DNA. D genes are given only for firm matches. The size of a clone is reported for some rows only, either as once, few or many, or as a class for expanded clones.

TRBV20-1,TRBJ1-2,TRBD1,few,CSALPGQGFYGYTF,TGCAGTGCTTTACCGGGACAGGGGTTCTATGGCTACACCTTC
TRBV2,TRBJ2-3,.,.,CASGLGGAGTDTQYF,TGTGCCAGCGGCCTTGGGGGGGCCGGCACAGATACGCAGTATTTT
TRBV7-9,TRBJ2-7,.,.,CASSLGYGEQYF,TGTGCCAGCAGCTTAGGTTATGGCGAGCAGTACTTC
TRBV6-4,TRBJ1-3,.,.,CASSPGYGNTIYF,TGTGCCAGCAGTCCGGGATACGGAAACACCATATATTTT
TRBV7-2,TRBJ2-7,.,few,CASSLGPGLTYEQYF,TGTGCCAGCAGCTTAGGACCGGGACTCACCTACGAGCAGTACTTC
TRBV19,TRBJ2-5,TRBD1,.,CASSSQGAGAETQYF,TGTGCCAGTAGTTCACAGGGGGCGGGAGCGGAGACCCAGTACTTC
TRBV18,TRBJ2-7,.,.,CASSPGQNYEQYF,TGTGCCAGCTCACCGGGCCAGAACTACGAGCAGTACTTC
TRBV30,TRBJ1-2,.,.,CAWSVPPAFLWGF,TGTGCCTGGAGTGTACCACCCGCCTTTTTGTGGGGTTTC
TRBV19,TRBJ2-7,.,few,CASSIGGDLFEQYF,TGTGCCAGTAGTATAGGAGGGGACCTTTTCGAGCAGTACTTC
TRBV20-1,TRBJ1-6,TRBD1,few,CSARDISLGTGTSPLHF,TGCAGTGCTAGAGATATTTCTCTAGGGACAGGGACTTCACCCCTCCACTTT
TRBV10-3,TRBJ1-1,TRBD1,.,CAISADRVNTEAFF,TGTGCCATCAGTGCGGACAGGGTGAACACTGAAGCTTTCTTT
TRBV11-3,TRBJ2-3,TRBD2,.,CASSFSGGDLLVTQYF,TGTGCCAGCAGCTTTAGCGGGGGGGATTTGTTGGTCACGCAGTATTTT
TRBV5-4,TRBJ1-1,.,.,CASSPGVNTEAFF,TGTGCCAGCAGCCCGGGCGTGAACACTGAAGCTTTCTTT
TRBV2,TRBJ2-5,.,.,CASRAKTQYF,TGTGCCAGCAGGGCTAAAACCCAGTACTTC
TRBV20-1,TRBJ1-2,.,few,CSAGGSNYGYTF,TGCAGTGCGGGGGGTAGTAACTATGGCTACACCTTC
TRBV7-9,TRBJ2-3,TRBD2,once,CASSSLAGGGDTQYF,TGTGCCAGCAGCTCACTAGCGGGGGGCGGGGATACGCAGTATTTT
TRBV20-1,TRBJ2-7,.,few,CSASDGLLEQYF,TGCAGTGCCAGCGACGGGCTCCTCGAGCAGTACTTC
TRBV5-4,TRBJ2-1,TRBD1,few,CASSVGQGFTQFF,TGTGCCAGCAGCGTGGGACAGGGCTTCACGCAGTTCTTC
TRBV6-1,TRBJ1-1,.,few,CASSDPGTEAFF,TGTGCCAGCAGTGACCCTGGTACTGAAGCTTTCTTT
TRBV18,TRBJ1-1,TRBD1,.,CASSPRQGNTEAFF,TGTGCCAGCTCACCTAGACAGGGGAACACTGAAGCTTTCTTT
TRBV12-3/TRBV12-4,TRBJ2-2,.,few,CASSSRGGDTGELFF,TGTGCCAGCAGTTCCCGAGGGGGGGACACCGGGGAGCTGTTTTTT
TRBV20-1,TRBJ1-4,.,once,CSAAPWGGGNEKLFF,TGCAGTGCTGCCCCCTGGGGGGGGGGTAATGAAAAACTGTTTTTT
TRBV12-3/TRBV12-4,TRBJ1-1,TRBD1,.,CASSSTGWNTEAFF,TGTGCCAGCAGTTCGACAGGGTGGAACACTGAAGCTTTCTTT
TRBV12-3/TRBV12-4,TRBJ2-3,.,.,CASSLIRVAGTDTQYF,TGTGCCAGCAGTTTAATAAGGGTTGCAGGCACAGATACGCAGTATTTT
TRBV6-1,TRBJ2-1,.,.,CASSEGWGEQFF,TGTGCCAGCAGTGAAGGGTGGGGTGAGCAGTTCTTC
TRBV20-1,TRBJ1-2,TRBD1,few,CSARQQGANYGYTF,TGCAGTGCTAGACAACAGGGGGCAAACTATGGCTACACCTTC
TRBV20-1,TRBJ1-6,TRBD1,.,CSARTGNNSPLHF,TGCAGTGCTAGGACAGGGAATAATTCACCCCTCCACTTT
TRBV23-1,TRBJ1-1,.,once,CASSRIRTVGTEAFF,TGCGCCAGCAGTCGGATCCGGACAGTCGGCACTGAAGCTTTCTTT
TRBV30,TRBJ1-3,.,.,CAWDNRDTPGGNTIYF,TGTGCCTGGGATAACCGGGACACCCCGGGGGGAAACACCATATATTTT
TRBV7-8,TRBJ2-6,.,few,CASSLSRVPSGANVLTF,TGTGCCAGCAGCTTATCCAGGGTCCCCTCTGGGGCCAACGTCCTGACTTTC
TRBV7-8,TRBJ2-7,TRBD2,few,CASSLAVRGYEQYF,TGTGCCAGCAGCCTAGCGGTGAGGGGTTACGAGCAGTACTTC
TRBV7-3,TRBJ2-5,.,.,CASSLNPQGLEETQYF,TGTGCCAGCAGCTTAAACCCCCAGGGGCTGGAAGAGACCCAGTACTTC
TRBV24-1,TRBJ1-3,.,few,CATSESDSSGNTIYF,TGTGCCACCAGTGAGTCCGACAGCTCTGGAAACACCATATATTTT
TRBV7-2,TRBJ2-2,TRBD2,.,CASSVSGMNTGELFF,TGTGCCAGCAGCGTTAGCGGGATGAACACCGGGGAGCTGTTTTTT
TRBV20-1,TRBJ2-3,TRBD2,few,CSARRLAGGTDTQYF,TGCAGTGCTCGCCGACTAGCGGGAGGCACAGATACGCAGTATTTT